One sample yielded the 24 T cell receptor beta chains listed below, sequenced in a study of beta chain features in type 1 diabetes. Investigators reverse transcribed all isolated RNA, so they sequenced expressed TCRB transcripts. Assay: immunoSEQ multiplex PCR; the TCRdb copy retains only in-frame clones and omits some. The table lists about 900,000 clones, 17% of them singletons, with 0.023% in the top ten. Sequences were obtained from naive CD4+ T cells from blood. These TCRs come from a woman younger than 35 in good health.

The rearrangement links TRBV7-9 to TRBJ2-5; TRBD2 agrees at 8 bases. This CDR3 has 14 residues. The germline gives CDR1 SEHNR, CDR2 FQNEAQ (reference sequence). The V and J ends lost 5 bases and 2 bases, in that order; junction bases with no gene match: 4. The CDR3 is CASSPGLDQETQYF. As DNA, the CDR3 is TGTGCCAGCAGCCCGGGACTAGATCAAGAGACCCAGTACTTC.

This clone has a handful of counts. The V call is TRBV6-1, the J call TRBJ2-5; 11 nucleotides agree with TRBD2. Trimming removed 4 bases from V and 5 bases from J; junction bases left unmatched: 6. Germline CDR1 and CDR2: MNHNS and SASEGT. The CDR3 consists of 15 residues. DNA for the CDR3: TGTGCCAGCAGTGCCCCGACTAGCGGGACGGAGACCCAGTACTTC. Protein product: CASSAPTSGTETQYF.

The rearrangement links TRBV18 to TRBJ1-2; D is perhaps TRBD1 (6 bases). This CDR3 is 12 amino acids long. Trimming pared 0 bases from V and 8 bases from J, leaving 7 bases between. Germline V CDR1 and CDR2: KGHSH, LQKENI. Here the CDR3 reads CASSPPTGGYTF. The DNA of the CDR3 is TGTGCCAGCTCACCACCGACAGGCGGCTACACCTTC.

CDR3 in DNA: TGTGCCAGCAGCCAACAGGGGTTAAGCTCCTACAATGAGCAGTTCTTC. This sequence encodes CASSQQGLSSYNEQFF. The V call is TRBV7-2, the J call TRBJ2-1; TRBD1 agrees at 7 bases. The germline CDR1 and CDR2 sequences are SGHTA and FQGNSA. V gave up 5 bases and J gave up 0 bases; unmatched junction bases: 7. The CDR3 has 16 residues.

As to this clone: Other nucleotide sequences in the sample specify the same CDR3. The J gene is TRBJ2-1, the V gene TRBV11-2, with D uncertain. CDR1 is SGHAT and CDR2 is FQNNGV in the germline V gene. Trimming took 0 bases from V and 3 from J, leaving 9 bases between them. The CDR3 is 15 residues long. In nucleotides, the CDR3 is TGTGCCAGCAGCTTAGATGGGTCTAGCTACAATGAGCAGTTCTTC. Amino acids: CASSLDGSSYNEQFF. Filled out from reference TRBV11-2 and TRBJ2-1, the complete variable domain reads EAGVAQSPRYKIIEKRQSVAFWCNPISGHATLYWYQQILGQGPKLLIQFQNNGVVDDSQLPKDRFSAERLKGVDSTLKIQPAKLEDSAVYLCASSLDGSSYNEQFFGPGTRLTVL.

This sequence joins TRBV7-2 and TRBJ1-4, with D unresolved. Per germline, CDR1 SGHTA and CDR2 FQGNSA. Trimming shortened V by 5 bases and J by 5 bases, and 15 bases separated the two germline ends. The CDR3 is 15 residues long. The DNA of the CDR3 is TGTGCCAGCAGCCAACACCGGACGGGGAATGAAAAACTGTTTTTT. This translates into CASSQHRTGNEKLFF.

The J gene is TRBJ2-3, the V gene TRBV7-2; no definite D call. The ends were cut back, 0 bases at V and 4 bases at J, with 8 bases in the middle. The CDR3 has 14 residues. Germline V gene sequence: CDR1 SGHTA, CDR2 FQGNSA. The CDR3 reads CASSLAHVADTQYF. CDR3 nucleotides: TGTGCCAGCAGCTTAGCGCACGTTGCAGATACGCAGTATTTT.

V usage is TRBV5-5 and J usage is TRBJ2-1; D possibly corresponds to TRBD2 (6 bases). V gave up 2 bases and J gave up 0 bases, with 9 bases separating them. Germline V CDR1 and CDR2: SGHKS, YYEKEE (reference sequence). CDR3 length: 15 residues. CDR3 sequence (DNA): TGTGCCAGCAGCTTTCTAGCGAACTCCTACAATGAGCAGTTCTTC. Residues: CASSFLANSYNEQFF.

This clone showed up just a few times. The rearrangement links TRBV10-2 to TRBJ2-7; D might be TRBD1 (5 bases). Germline loops: CDR1 WSHSY, CDR2 SAAADI. V was trimmed by 7 bases and J by 3 bases, leaving 13 bases between them. The CDR3 extends over 13 amino acids. This CDR3 reads CASMRDSYYEQYF. The CDR3 DNA sequence: TGCGCCAGCATGCGAGACAGTTACTACGAGCAGTACTTC.

This clone showed up just a few times. The rearrangement joins TRBV20-1 to TRBJ2-3; D ambiguous. Germline-derived CDR1 and CDR2 are DFQATT and SNEGSKA (reference sequence). This CDR3 spans 11 amino acids. V was shortened by 5 bases and J by 5 bases, with 8 bases between the two germline ends. For the CDR3, the DNA is TGCAGTGCTTATGCAGGAGATACGCAGTATTTT. Amino acid sequence: CSAYAGDTQYF.

V usage is TRBV27 and J usage is TRBJ2-4, with a weak D call TRBD1 (6 bases). From germline, CDR1 is MNHEY and CDR2 SMNVEV (reference sequence). V was trimmed by 7 bases and J by 6 bases, leaving 16 bases between them. CDR3 length equals 14 residues. The CDR3 protein is CASNKQGRGNIQYF. The CDR3 coding sequence is TGTGCCAGCAACAAACAGGGAAGGGGAAACATTCAGTACTTC.

The chain uses TRBV9 and TRBJ1-4, with TRBD1 as a possible D gene (5 bases). CDR1 SGDLS and CDR2 YYNGEE come from the germline V gene. Trimming removed 3 bases from V and 8 bases from J, with 17 bases in between. The length of the CDR3 is 15 residues. The CDR3 region has the DNA TGTGCCAGCAGCGCCGGGAGGGGTTCACGGGAAAAACTGTTTTTT. Translating it yields CASSAGRGSREKLFF.

The chain combines TRBV15 with TRBJ1-1; the D is unclear. CDR1 is LNHNV and CDR2 is YYDKDF in the germline V gene (reference sequence). CDR3 length equals 14 residues. V lost 0 bases, J lost 0 bases, and 5 bases lay in between. Here the CDR3 DNA reads TGTGCCACCAGCAGAGATTATTTGAACACTGAAGCTTTCTTT. Translating it yields CATSRDYLNTEAFF. The full variable domain, its missing parts supplied by reference TRBV15 and TRBJ1-1, is DAMVIQNPRYQVTQFGKPVTLSCSQTLNHNVMYWYQQKSSQAPKLLFHYYDKDFNNEADTPDNFQSRRPNTSFCFLDIRSPGLGDTAMYLCATSRDYLNTEAFFGQGTRLTVV.

The J gene is TRBJ2-1, the V gene TRBV5-4; 15 positions agree with TRBD2. Germline V gene data show CDR1 as SGHNT and CDR2 as YYREEE (reference sequence). This CDR3 is 16 amino acids long. V shed 3 bases and J 5 bases; nucleotides not matched to a gene: 3. This chain's CDR3 is CASSSGTSGRHNEQFF. As DNA, the CDR3 is TGTGCCAGCAGCTCAGGGACTAGCGGGAGGCACAATGAGCAGTTCTTC.

In its sample, this clone was seen a few times. The J gene is TRBJ2-2, the V gene TRBV5-1; D is perhaps TRBD2 (5 bases). V lost 0 bases to trimming and J lost 5 bases, with 8 bases between them. The germline CDR1 and CDR2 sequences are SGHRS and YFSETQ. CDR3 length: 14 amino acids. CDR3 residues: CASSLVGETGELFF. CDR3 sequence (DNA): TGCGCCAGCAGCTTGGTCGGGGAAACCGGGGAGCTGTTTTTT.

In nucleotides, the CDR3 is TGTGCCAGCAGCTTGGGAGTGAAAGAGACCCAGTACTTC. Its translation: CASSLGVKETQYF. This sequence joins TRBV7-9 and TRBJ2-5; the D gene is possibly TRBD2 (5 bases). The germline V gene has CDR1 SEHNR and CDR2 FQNEAQ (reference sequence). V lost 3 bases and J lost 3, with 8 bases in between. The CDR3 is made up of 13 amino acids.

Comments on this clone: This specimen includes other DNA sequences encoding the same CDR3. CDR3 in amino acids: CASSLARETQYF. CDR3 nucleotides: TGTGCCAGCAGCTTAGCCCGTGAGACCCAGTACTTC. This chain uses TRBV7-2 with TRBJ2-5; no clear D gene. Trimming took off 0 bases at V and 5 bases at J, with 4 bases between the two ends. Germline CDR1 reads SGHTA; CDR2 reads FQGNSA. This CDR3 region has 12 residues.

V usage is TRBV18 and J usage is TRBJ2-7, with TRBD1 matching 9 bases. With V trimmed by 3 bases and J by 6 bases, 9 bases remained unmatched. Germline lookup yields CDR1 KGHSH and CDR2 LQKENI. CDR3 size: 15 residues. CDR3 amino acids: CASSPPGQGYSEQYF. The CDR3 DNA reads as TGTGCCAGCTCACCGCCGGGACAGGGTTATTCCGAGCAGTACTTC.

The V gene is TRBV29-1, the J gene TRBJ2-1; 8 nucleotides agree with TRBD1. The CDR3 sequence is 15 residues long. The V and J ends lost 5 bases and 3 bases, in that order; junction bases with no gene match: 9. Germline values: CDR1 SQVTM, CDR2 ANQGSEA. The CDR3 loop is CSVRTGSPGYNEQFF. The CDR3 DNA follows: TGCAGCGTTAGGACAGGGAGTCCTGGCTACAATGAGCAGTTCTTC.

In this sample, this clone turned up a few times. The V gene is TRBV18, the J gene TRBJ1-1, with D uncertain. This CDR3 spans 13 amino acids. Trimming removed 6 bases at V and 3 bases at J, with 11 bases between. Germline CDR1 is KGHSH and CDR2 is LQKENI. The CDR3 loop is CASSLSRDTEAFF. The CDR3 DNA follows: TGTGCCAGCTCCCTCAGTCGAGACACTGAAGCTTTCTTT.

V gene TRBV4-3 combines with J gene TRBJ2-7; maybe TRBD1 (5 bases). Trimming shortened V by 0 bases and J by 5 bases, and 14 bases separated the two germline ends. Germline CDR1 is LGHNA and CDR2 is YSLEER. This CDR3 spans 15 amino acids. Here the CDR3 DNA reads TGCGCCAGCAGCCAAGAGTCAGGGCTTGAAAACGAGCAGTACTTC. Residues: CASSQESGLENEQYF.

This clone turned up a few times. V and J are TRBV5-1 and TRBJ1-2, with D possibly matching TRBD1 (5 bases). Germline assignment: CDR1 SGHRS and CDR2 YFSETQ. V was clipped by 1 base and J by 0 bases, with 10 bases between them. The CDR3 spans 15 residues. The CDR3 sequence is CASSLLTDANYGYTF. CDR3 nucleotides: TGCGCCAGCAGCTTGTTGACAGATGCTAACTATGGCTACACCTTC.

Concerning this clone itself: Other DNA sequences from this sample encode an identical CDR3 as well. V and J are TRBV11-2 and TRBJ2-5; unclear D gene. The CDR3 contains 13 residues. Trimming shortened V by 1 base and J by 1 base, and 4 bases separated the two germline ends. Germline CDR1 SGHAT, CDR2 FQNNGV. The CDR3 nucleotides read TGTGCCAGCAGCTTAGTTAGCCAAGAGACCCAGTACTTC. It is translated as CASSLVSQETQYF. Full variable domain (missing parts from reference TRBV11-2 and TRBJ2-5): EAGVAQSPRYKIIEKRQSVAFWCNPISGHATLYWYQQILGQGPKLLIQFQNNGVVDDSQLPKDRFSAERLKGVDSTLKIQPAKLEDSAVYLCASSLVSQETQYFGPGTRLLVL.

The chain has TRBV27 and TRBJ1-2; 10 bases line up with TRBD1. CDR3 length: 15 amino acids. V was pared by 5 bases and J by 6 bases, with 9 bases of the junction left unmatched. CDR1 and CDR2 (germline): MNHEY, SMNVEV (reference sequence). The CDR3 DNA follows: TGTGCCAGCAGTCTATGGGACAGGGGCCCGAATGGCTACACCTTC. Its protein is CASSLWDRGPNGYTF.